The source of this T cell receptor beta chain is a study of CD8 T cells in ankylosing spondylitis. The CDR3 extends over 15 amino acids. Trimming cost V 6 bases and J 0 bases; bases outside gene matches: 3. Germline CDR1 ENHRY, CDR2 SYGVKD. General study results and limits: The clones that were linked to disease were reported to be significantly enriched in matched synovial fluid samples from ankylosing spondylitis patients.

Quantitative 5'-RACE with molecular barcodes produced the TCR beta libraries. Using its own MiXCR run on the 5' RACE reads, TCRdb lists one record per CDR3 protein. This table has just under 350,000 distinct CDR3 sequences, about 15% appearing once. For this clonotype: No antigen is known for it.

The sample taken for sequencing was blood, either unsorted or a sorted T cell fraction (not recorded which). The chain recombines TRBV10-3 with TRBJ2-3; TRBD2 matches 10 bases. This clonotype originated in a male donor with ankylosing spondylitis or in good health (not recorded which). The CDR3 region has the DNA TGTGCCATCAGCGAACTAGCGGGGAGCACAGATACGCAGTATTTT. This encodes CAISELAGSTDTQYF.